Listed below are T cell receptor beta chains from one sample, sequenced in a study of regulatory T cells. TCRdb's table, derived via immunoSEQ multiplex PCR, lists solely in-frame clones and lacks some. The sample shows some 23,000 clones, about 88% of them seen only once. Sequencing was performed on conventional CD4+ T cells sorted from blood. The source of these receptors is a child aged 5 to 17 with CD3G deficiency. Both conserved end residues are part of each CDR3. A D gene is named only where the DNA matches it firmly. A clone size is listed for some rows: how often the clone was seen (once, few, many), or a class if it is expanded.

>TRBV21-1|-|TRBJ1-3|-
TGTGCCAGCAGCAAAGAGGAGATCTCTGGAAACACCATATATTTT
CASSKEEISGNTIYF
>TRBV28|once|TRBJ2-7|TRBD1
TGTGCCAGCAGTTTATATCGTAAAGGGGGACAGGGAGGAAAGCAGTACTTC
CASSLYRKGGQGGKQYF
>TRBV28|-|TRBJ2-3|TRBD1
TGTGCCAGCAGCCCCCTCGGACAGGATGGAGATACGCAGTATTTT
CASSPLGQDGDTQYF
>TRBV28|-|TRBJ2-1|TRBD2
TGTGCCAGCAGTTCTTCAGCGGGAGGACCCCCTAGGGAGCAGTTCTTC
CASSSSAGGPPREQFF
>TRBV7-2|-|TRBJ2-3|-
TGTGCCAGCAGCTTAGACAGCCTGAGAGATACGCAGTATTTT
CASSLDSLRDTQYF
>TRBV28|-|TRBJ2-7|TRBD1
TGTGCCAGCAGTCTACAGGGGAGCTCCTACGAGCAGTACTTC
CASSLQGSSYEQYF
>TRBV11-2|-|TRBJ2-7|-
TGTGCCAGCAGCTTAGGGGGATGGGGCGAGCAGTACTTC
CASSLGGWGEQYF
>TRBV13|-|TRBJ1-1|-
TGTGCCAGCAGCTTCAGGGATGCCACTGAAGCTTTCTTT
CASSFRDATEAFF
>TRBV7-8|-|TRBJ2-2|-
TGTGCCAGCAGCTTAGGAGGGACCGGGGAGCTGTTTTTT
CASSLGGTGELFF
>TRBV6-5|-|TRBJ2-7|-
TGTGCCAGCAGTTACGGGAAGAGGACCTACGAGCAGTACTTC
CASSYGKRTYEQYF
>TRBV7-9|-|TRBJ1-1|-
TGTGCCAGCAGCTTGAAGGGTAGCACTGAAGCTTTCTTT
CASSLKGSTEAFF
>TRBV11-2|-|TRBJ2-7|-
TGTGCCAGCAGCTTAGACCGTTCCTACGAGCAGTACTTC
CASSLDRSYEQYF
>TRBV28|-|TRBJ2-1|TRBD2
TGTGCCAGCAGCCAAACGGGACTAGGTAACAATGAGCAGTTCTTC
CASSQTGLGNNEQFF
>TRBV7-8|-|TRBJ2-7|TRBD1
TGTGCCAGCAGCTTAGCAGGGTACGGGACAGGTGACTACGAGCAGTACTTC
CASSLAGYGTGDYEQYF
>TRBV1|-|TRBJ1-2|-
TGCACCAGCAGTATTACACGTTTGCGAAAGACCTATGGCTACACCTTC
CTSSITRLRKTYGYTF
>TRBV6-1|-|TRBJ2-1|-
TGTGCCAGCAGTGCTCTTTACAATGAGCAGTTCTTC
CASSALYNEQFF
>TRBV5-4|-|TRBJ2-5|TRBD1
TGTGCCAGCAGCTTGGGGAAGACAGGGGGCGGGGAGACCCAGTACTTC
CASSLGKTGGGETQYF
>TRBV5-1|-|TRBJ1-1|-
TGCGCCAGCAGCCAACAGGGTCTGAACACTGAAGCTTTCTTT
CASSQQGLNTEAFF
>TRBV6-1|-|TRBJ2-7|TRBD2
TGTGCCAGCAGTGTTGCTAGCGGGACCCCCTACGAGCAGTACTTC
CASSVASGTPYEQYF
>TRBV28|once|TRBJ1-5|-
TGTGCCAGCAGTTTATCGGAGGGGAGGGATCAGCCCCAGCATTTT
CASSLSEGRDQPQHF
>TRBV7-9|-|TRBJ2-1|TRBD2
TGTGCCAGCAGCTTAGGACGGGGGGATGAGCAGTTCTTC
CASSLGRGDEQFF
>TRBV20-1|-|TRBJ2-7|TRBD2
TGCAGTGTTCCTAGCGGGACGGTGCAGTACTTC
CSVPSGTVQYF
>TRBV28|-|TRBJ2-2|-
TGTGCCAGCCACTCGGGAACCGGGGAGCTGTTTTTT
CASHSGTGELFF
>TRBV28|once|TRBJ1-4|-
TGTGCCAGCGGGAATGAAAAACTGTTTTTT
CASGNEKLFF
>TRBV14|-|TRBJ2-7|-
TGTGCCAGCAGCCATCAGTCGTCGCCTTACGAGCAGTACTTC
CASSHQSSPYEQYF
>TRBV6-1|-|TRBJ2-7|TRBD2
TGTGCCAGCAGAGCAGCGGGAGGGCCGGAGGAGCAGTACTTC
CASRAAGGPEEQYF
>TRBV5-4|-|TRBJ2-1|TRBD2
TGTGCCAGCAGCTCCCGGACTAGGGGCAATGAGCAGTTCTTC
CASSSRTRGNEQFF
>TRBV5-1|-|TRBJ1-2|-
TGCGCCAGCAGCTCCACAGGGTCTGGCTACACCTTC
CASSSTGSGYTF
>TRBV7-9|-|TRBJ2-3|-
TGTGCCAGCAGCTTAGGGTCCGGGTTCACAGATACGCAGTATTTT
CASSLGSGFTDTQYF
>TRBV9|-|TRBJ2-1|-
TGTGCCAGCAGCGTAAATGAAGGTGATGAGCAGTTCTTC
CASSVNEGDEQFF
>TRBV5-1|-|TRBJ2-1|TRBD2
TGCGCCAGCAGCGCGGGAGGGCCCAATGAGCAGTTCTTC
CASSAGGPNEQFF
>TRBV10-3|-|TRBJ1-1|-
TGTGCCATCAGGGGGGAGGGCACTGAAGCTTTCTTT
CAIRGEGTEAFF
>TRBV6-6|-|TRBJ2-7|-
TGTGCCAGCAGTTTCACAGGAGCCTACGAGCAGTACTTC
CASSFTGAYEQYF
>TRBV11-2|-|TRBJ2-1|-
TGTGCCAGCAGCCAAGCAGGCTACAATGAGCAGTTCTTC
CASSQAGYNEQFF
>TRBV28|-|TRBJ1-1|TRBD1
TGTGCCAGCAGTTCCCCCCGACAGGGGAGGAGGACTGAAGCTTTCTTT
CASSSPRQGRRTEAFF
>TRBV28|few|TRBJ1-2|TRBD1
TGTGCCAGCAGTTTCCGCAGACAGGGGAACTATGGCTACACCTTC
CASSFRRQGNYGYTF
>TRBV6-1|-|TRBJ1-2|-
TGTGCCAGCAGTGACCCCTGGGGGTTTAGCAACTATGGCTACACCTTC
CASSDPWGFSNYGYTF
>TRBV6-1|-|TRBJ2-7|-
TGTGCCAGCAGTCCCCGGGGGGCGAAGCAGTACTTC
CASSPRGAKQYF
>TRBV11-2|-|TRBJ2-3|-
TGTGCCAGCAGCTTAGGTGAGGGGCTGATAGGAGGAGATACGCAGTATTTT
CASSLGEGLIGGDTQYF
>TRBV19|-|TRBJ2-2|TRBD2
TGTGCCAGCGGGACTAGCGGGAGGACCGGGGAGCTGTTTTTT
CASGTSGRTGELFF
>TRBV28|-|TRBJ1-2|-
TGTGCCAGCAGTTTCAACCCTGATACGGACAGACGCTATGGCTACACCTTC
CASSFNPDTDRRYGYTF
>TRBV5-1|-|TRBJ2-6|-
TGCGCCAGCAGAGGAAGCTTTGGGGCCAACGTCCTGACTTTC
CASRGSFGANVLTF
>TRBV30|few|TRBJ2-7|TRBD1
TGTGCCTGGAGAGGACAGGGGGCCTACGAGCAGTACTTC
CAWRGQGAYEQYF
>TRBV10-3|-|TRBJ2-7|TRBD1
TGTGCCATCAGGGAAACCGGGACAGGGGGCGAGCAGTACTTC
CAIRETGTGGEQYF
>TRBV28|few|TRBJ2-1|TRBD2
TGTGCCAGCAAAGCGGGAGGAACAGGGAATGAGCAGTTCTTC
CASKAGGTGNEQFF
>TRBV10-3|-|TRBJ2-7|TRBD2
TGTGCCATCAGTATAGCGGGAGGGGAGCAGTACTTC
CAISIAGGEQYF
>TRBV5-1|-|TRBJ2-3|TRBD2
TGCGCCAGCAGACCCGGGACTAGCGGACCCACAGATACGCAGTATTTT
CASRPGTSGPTDTQYF